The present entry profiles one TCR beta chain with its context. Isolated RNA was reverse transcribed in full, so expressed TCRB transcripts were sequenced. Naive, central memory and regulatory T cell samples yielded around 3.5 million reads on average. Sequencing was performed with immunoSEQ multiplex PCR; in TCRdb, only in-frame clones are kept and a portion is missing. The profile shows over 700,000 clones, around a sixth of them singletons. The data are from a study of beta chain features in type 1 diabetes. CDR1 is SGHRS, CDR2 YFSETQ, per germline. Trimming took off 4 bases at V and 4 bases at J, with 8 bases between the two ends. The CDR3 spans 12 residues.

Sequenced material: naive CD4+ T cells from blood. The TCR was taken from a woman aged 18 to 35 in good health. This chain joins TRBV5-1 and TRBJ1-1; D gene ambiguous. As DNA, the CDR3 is TGCGCCAGCAGCCCAACGGGCACTGAAGCTTTCTTT. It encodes CASSPTGTEAFF.